The next 25 T cell receptor beta chains were all read from a single sample in a study of cytomegalovirus exposure and HLA in healthy donors. Sequenced by immunoSEQ multiplex PCR; TCRdb stores in-frame clones only, minus some. The data contain just under 150,000 clones, 87% of them singletons. Sequencing was done on a sample of PBMCs. Receptors originate from a man aged 18 to 29 in good health and CMV-seropositive.

This clone was counted only a few times. The J gene is TRBJ2-7, the V gene TRBV7-8; TRBD2 agrees at 7 bases. The CDR3 is made up of 14 amino acids. The V gene's germline CDR1 is SGHVS and CDR2 FQNEAQ. The V gene end was trimmed by 1 base and the J gene end by 7 bases; junction bases not matched to a gene: 7. DNA of the CDR3: TGTGCCAGCAGCTTAGGCGGACTAGACTTGGAGCAGTACTTC. The encoded protein is CASSLGGLDLEQYF.

The chain combines TRBV20-1 with TRBJ1-2; D is unclear. Trimming left V 6 bases short and J 7 bases short, with 6 bases between. Germline-derived CDR1 and CDR2 are DFQATT and SNEGSKA (reference sequence). The CDR3 has 9 residues. The chain's CDR3 is CSAPGGYTF. The CDR3 DNA sequence: TGCAGTGCCCCGGGTGGCTACACCTTC.

The chain joins TRBV15 to TRBJ2-3; the D is unclear. Looked up from germline, CDR1 is LNHNV and CDR2 is YYDKDF (reference sequence). The CDR3 spans 12 residues. The ends were cut back, 3 bases at V and 7 bases at J, with 8 bases in the middle. The CDR3 nucleotides are TGTGCCACCAGCAGGAGGATGAATACGCAGTATTTT. It encodes CATSRRMNTQYF.

A few counts support this clone. The chain joins TRBV5-4 to TRBJ1-5; TRBD1 is a possible D gene (5 bases). Trimming took 0 bases from V and 7 from J, leaving 11 bases between them. This CDR3 region has 14 residues. CDR1 is SGHNT, CDR2 YYREEE, per germline (reference sequence). CDR3 coding DNA: TGTGCCAGCAGCTTGGGGGGGGAGGGGCAGCCCCAGCATTTT. It encodes CASSLGGEGQPQHF.

This chain links TRBV30 with TRBJ1-6; D is possibly TRBD1 (6 bases). Looked up from germline, CDR1 is GTSNPN and CDR2 is SVGIG (reference sequence). CDR3 size: 12 residues. Trimming left V 3 bases short and J 10 bases short, with 10 bases between. This CDR3 reads CAWRAGVSPLHF. The CDR3 DNA is TGTGCCTGGAGGGCAGGGGTATCACCCCTCCACTTT.

This chain joins TRBV14 and TRBJ2-1, with D tentatively TRBD2 (6 bases). CDR3 length equals 14 residues. Germline V CDR1 and CDR2: SGHDN, FVKESK. V lost 3 bases and J 3 bases, leaving 9 bases between the germline ends. CDR3 sequence reads: CASSHRGFYNEQFF. DNA of the CDR3: TGTGCCAGCAGCCATCGGGGGTTCTACAATGAGCAGTTCTTC.

This clone was picked up one time. V usage is TRBV4-1 and J usage is TRBJ1-2; 7 bases align to TRBD1. CDR3 length: 17 residues. Germline V gene data show CDR1 as MGHRA and CDR2 as YSYEKL. V lost 0 bases and J lost 2; bases outside the gene matches: 9. The CDR3 bases are TGCGCCAGCAGCCAAGATGGTGGAGGGGGCTCAAACTATGGCTACACCTTC. The encoded protein is CASSQDGGGGSNYGYTF.

This clone was picked up a small number of times. The chain links TRBV5-4 to TRBJ1-2; unclear D gene. V lost 0 bases and J lost 0, with 6 bases in between. Looked up from germline, CDR1 is SGHNT and CDR2 is YYREEE (reference sequence). CDR3 size: 14 residues. CDR3 nucleotide sequence: TGTGCCAGCAGCTTGGTGGGCACTAACTATGGCTACACCTTC. Amino acids: CASSLVGTNYGYTF.

This clone was picked up one time. This chain joins TRBV6-5 and TRBJ1-2, with a tentative D call TRBD1 (5 bases). CDR3 size: 13 residues. Trimming took off 7 bases at V and 4 bases at J, with 13 bases between the two ends. Germline V gene sequence: CDR1 MNHEY, CDR2 SVGAGI. Here the CDR3 reads CASTIKGSYGYTF. CDR3 in DNA: TGTGCCAGCACTATAAAGGGGTCCTATGGCTACACCTTC.

V usage is TRBV18 and J usage is TRBJ1-3; no reliable D call. Trimming cost V 7 bases and J 0 bases, with 7 bases left between them. The CDR3 contains 13 residues. CDR1 and CDR2 (germline): KGHSH, LQKENI. Here the CDR3 DNA reads TGTGCCAGCTATCGTAGCTCTGGAAACACCATATATTTT. This translates into CASYRSSGNTIYF.

V and J are TRBV7-9 and TRBJ2-7, with a possible D match to TRBD2 (6 bases). V was clipped by 5 bases and J by 4 bases, with 9 bases between them. The length of the CDR3 is 12 residues. Germline V gene data show CDR1 as SEHNR and CDR2 as FQNEAQ (reference sequence). The CDR3 spells CASSPAGYEQYF. The CDR3 bases are TGTGCCAGCAGCCCTGCGGGGTACGAGCAGTACTTC.

This chain uses TRBV10-2 with TRBJ1-1; tentatively, D is TRBD1 (5 bases). Per germline, CDR1 WSHSY and CDR2 SAAADI. The CDR3 loop spans 14 amino acids. Trimming took 3 bases from V and 1 from J, leaving 9 bases between them. The CDR3 coding sequence is TGCGCCAGCAGTGACTCCGACAGGAACACTGAAGCTTTCTTT. Its protein product is CASSDSDRNTEAFF.

This clone was found once. This chain uses TRBV5-1 with TRBJ1-2; D gene uncertain. The CDR3 sequence is 15 residues long. Germline V gene lookup returns CDR1 SGHRS and CDR2 YFSETQ. The V gene lost 3 bases and the J gene lost 0 bases, with 12 bases spanning the gap. For the CDR3, the DNA is TGCGCCAGCAGCTCCCCCGAGGAGGCTAACTATGGCTACACCTTC. Its protein is CASSSPEEANYGYTF.

This sequence joins TRBV19 and TRBJ1-5, with a possible D match to TRBD1 (5 bases). The ends were cut back, 3 bases at V and 2 bases at J, with 14 bases in the middle. Germline V lookup: CDR1 LNHDA, CDR2 SQIVND (reference sequence). The CDR3 runs to 16 residues. CDR3 sequence: CASSMGRVSGNQPQHF. The CDR3 DNA sequence: TGTGCCAGTAGTATGGGCAGGGTGTCGGGCAATCAGCCCCAGCATTTT.

The sample holds a few counts of this clone. The CDR3 sequence: CASSLEGDRTNSPLHF. In DNA form, the CDR3 reads TGTGCCAGCAGCTTAGAAGGGGACAGGACCAATTCACCCCTCCACTTT. This chain uses TRBV7-8 with TRBJ1-6; 8 bases align to TRBD1. CDR1 is SGHVS and CDR2 is FQNEAQ in the germline V gene. CDR3 length equals 16 residues. After removal of 1 base from V and 7 bases from J, the junction contained 6 bases not matched to a gene.

V gene TRBV4-1 combines with J gene TRBJ2-6, with 11 bases identical to TRBD1. From germline, CDR1 is MGHRA and CDR2 YSYEKL. J gave up 2 bases and V 4 bases, and 4 bases lay outside the gene matches. This CDR3 region has 17 residues. CDR3 nucleotide sequence: TGCGCCAGCAGCCCTGGACAGGGGGCTCCTGGGGCCAACGTCCTGACTTTC. Translated, it gives CASSPGQGAPGANVLTF.

The chain uses TRBV7-3 and TRBJ1-2; D ambiguous. The ends were cut back, 8 bases at V and 1 base at J, with 17 bases in the middle. Germline-derived CDR1 and CDR2 are SGHTA and FQGTGA. This CDR3 spans 15 amino acids. In nucleotides, the CDR3 is TGTGCCAGCCGGCAGGCCTCTTCCTTTAACTATGGCTACACCTTC. Its translation is CASRQASSFNYGYTF.

This clone was seen a single time. V and J are TRBV19 and TRBJ2-7; D is undetermined. Trimming stripped 3 bases from V and 0 bases from J, with 3 bases between. The CDR3 has 12 amino acids. Germline-derived CDR1 and CDR2 are LNHDA and SQIVND (reference sequence). The CDR3 is CASSINSYEQYF. DNA of the CDR3: TGTGCCAGTAGTATCAACTCCTACGAGCAGTACTTC.

The rearrangement links TRBV11-2 to TRBJ2-3, with 7 positions matching TRBD1. CDR1 SGHAT and CDR2 FQNNGV come from the germline V gene. V was clipped by 4 bases and J by 4 bases; unmatched bases: 11. The CDR3 spans 16 residues. The CDR3 bases are TGTGCCAGCAGCTCCCTAAGGGGGCGATGGGCAGATACGCAGTATTTT. Protein: CASSSLRGRWADTQYF.

V gene TRBV7-9 combines with J gene TRBJ1-1, with D hard to call. The length of the CDR3 is 16 residues. The V gene lost 5 bases and the J gene lost 8 bases, with 24 bases spanning the gap. Germline values: CDR1 SEHNR, CDR2 FQNEAQ (reference sequence). The CDR3 protein is CASSPLAHGGSPEAFF. The CDR3 coding sequence is TGTGCCAGCAGCCCCCTGGCGCACGGAGGATCGCCGGAAGCTTTCTTT.

V is TRBV19 and J is TRBJ1-2; 7 bases line up with TRBD1. J was trimmed by 0 bases and V by 4 bases; bases with no gene match: 17. Germline CDR1 and CDR2: LNHDA and SQIVND (reference sequence). This CDR3 is built from 19 residues. CDR3 loop: CASSKRHRGTFPANYGYTF. The CDR3 DNA reads TGTGCCAGTAGTAAGCGCCACAGGGGTACGTTTCCAGCTAACTATGGCTACACCTTC. Complete variable domain (other parts from reference TRBV19 and TRBJ1-2): DGGITQSPKYLFRKEGQNVTLSCEQNLNHDAMYWYRQDPGQGLRLIYYSQIVNDFQKGDIAEGYSVSREKKESFPLTVTSAQKNPTAFYLCASSKRHRGTFPANYGYTFGSGTRLTVV.

This clone was detected once. The chain employs TRBV27 and TRBJ1-1; the D gene is possibly TRBD1 (5 bases). The length of the CDR3 is 15 residues. Per germline, CDR1 MNHEY and CDR2 SMNVEV (reference sequence). V shed 5 bases and J shed 6 bases, with 19 bases lying between them. The DNA for the CDR3 is TGTGCCAGCAGTCCGCAGACAGAGAGGATCTCTGAAGCTTTCTTT. It encodes CASSPQTERISEAFF.

This clone was observed once. V and J are TRBV19 and TRBJ1-2, with 8 positions matching TRBD1. This CDR3 has 15 amino acids. CDR1 is LNHDA and CDR2 is SQIVND in the germline V gene (reference sequence). V lost 5 bases and J lost 0; bases outside the gene matches: 5. The CDR3 spells CASSASQGANYGYTF. CDR3 nucleotides: TGTGCCAGTAGTGCTTCACAGGGGGCTAACTATGGCTACACCTTC.

This clone was seen a single time. The chain is built from TRBV6-4 and TRBJ2-1; D unresolved. The CDR3 is 15 residues long. V was pared by 1 base and J by 7 bases, with 14 bases between. CDR1 is MRHNA and CDR2 is SNTAGT in the germline V gene. The CDR3 DNA reads TGTGCCAGCAGTGACTGGGCTACTCCTCGGAATGAGCAGTTCTTC. Translating it yields CASSDWATPRNEQFF.

The V gene is TRBV4-1, the J gene TRBJ1-2; 9 bases map to TRBD1. Germline V gene lookup returns CDR1 MGHRA and CDR2 YSYEKL. V gave up 1 base and J gave up 8 bases; unmatched junction bases: 11. CDR3 length: 16 amino acids. The CDR3 DNA reads TGCGCCAGCAGCCAAGTTCTGGGACAGGGATTAGGAGGCTACACCTTC. Translated: CASSQVLGQGLGGYTF.